This TCR beta chain was sequenced during a study of blood T cell repertoires in COVID-19. For the study at large: Acute-phase and convalescent COVID-19 samples originated in the United States, Italy and Spain.

Germline lookup yields CDR1 LNHDA and CDR2 SQIVND (reference sequence). The CDR3 spans 14 residues. Losses at the gene ends were 6 bases for V and 5 bases for J; bases not matched to a gene: 6. The data were produced by immunoSEQ multiplex PCR, yet TCRdb's version contains in-frame clones alone and is incomplete. The sample yields 150,000 to 200,000 clones, approximately 90% seen once. The chain has TRBV19 and TRBJ1-4; 7 nucleotides agree with TRBD1. This clonotype was sampled from a man between 65 and 85 years old with active or convalescent COVID-19. The sample consisted of peripheral blood. The CDR3 sequence is CASRGQSVNEKLFF. The CDR3 DNA reads TGTGCCAGTAGGGGACAGTCGGTCAATGAAAAACTGTTTTTT. The whole variable domain, remainder taken from reference TRBV19 and TRBJ1-4, is DGGITQSPKYLFRKEGQNVTLSCEQNLNHDAMYWYRQDPGQGLRLIYYSQIVNDFQKGDIAEGYSVSREKKESFPLTVTSAQKNPTAFYLCASRGQSVNEKLFFGSGTQLSVL.